This TCR beta chain emerged from a study of siplizumab effects on memory and regulatory T cells. V lost 1 base and J lost 2, with 5 bases in between. The CDR3 spans 13 residues. CDR1 SGHNT and CDR2 YENEEA come from the germline V gene. The method was immunoSEQ multiplex PCR; TCRdb's version includes in-frame clones alone and lacks a portion of them. This repertoire shows some 100,000 clones, around 97% found once; its top ten account for 0.025% to 0.035%. Findings of the study overall: Roughly 75-95% of proliferating clones (CD4+ or CD8+) could not be assigned a naive or memory phenotype. Suppressive activity of Tregs proliferating in siplizumab cultures remained unconfirmed. Mappable alloreactive CD4+ clones averaged approximately 62% Treg-derived with siplizumab versus roughly 30% in controls.

Remarks on this clone: Antigen specificity is unknown.

Sequencing was carried out using naive CD4+ T cells sorted from blood. This sequence was found in a human donor in good health. This chain links TRBV11-3 with TRBJ2-5; TRBD2 might be the D (5 bases). Here the CDR3 reads CASSLGGQETQYF. For the CDR3, the DNA is TGTGCCAGCAGCTTAGGCGGGCAAGAGACCCAGTACTTC.